Below are 21 T cell receptor beta chains sequenced from a single sample in a study of cytomegalovirus exposure and HLA in healthy donors. The PCR used 60 Vbeta and 13 Jbeta primers. The data were produced by immunoSEQ multiplex PCR, yet TCRdb's version contains in-frame clones alone and is incomplete. The sample contains around 200,000 clones, 70% to 75% of which appear only once. Sequences were obtained from PBMCs. The receptors were sampled from a young man in good health and CMV-seropositive.

The chain carries TRBV9 and TRBJ2-5; a weak D match, TRBD2 (6 bases). The CDR3 sequence is 15 residues long. V gave up 6 bases and J gave up 2 bases, with 17 bases separating them. CDR1 and CDR2 from the germline V gene are SGDLS and YYNGEE. CDR3 coding DNA: TGTGCCAGCATCGTCCCCCGGGGACTTCAAGAGACCCAGTACTTC. It codes for CASIVPRGLQETQYF.

The DNA for the CDR3 is TGTGCCATCAGTACCCAGGGATACACAGATACGCAGTATTTT. Its translation is CAISTQGYTDTQYF. The chain carries TRBV10-3 and TRBJ2-3; D is possibly TRBD1 (5 bases). V shed 5 bases and J shed 2 bases, with 11 bases lying between them. CDR1 and CDR2 (germline): ENHRY, SYGVKD. CDR3 size: 14 residues.

J is TRBJ2-7 and V is TRBV7-3, with 11 bases fitting TRBD1. The CDR3 consists of 13 residues. Germline V gene data show CDR1 as SGHTA and CDR2 as FQGTGA. V dropped 5 bases and J dropped 4; count of bases not matched to a gene: 1. CDR3 DNA: TGTGCCAGCAGCCGGGACAGGGGGTACGAGCAGTACTTC. Its protein is CASSRDRGYEQYF.

This rearrangement joins TRBV7-8 to TRBJ1-1, with D maybe TRBD1 (6 bases). The V and J ends lost 5 bases and 5 bases respectively, with 18 bases between them. This CDR3 is 15 amino acids long. From germline, CDR1 is SGHVS and CDR2 FQNEAQ. Here the CDR3 reads CASSGYRDGKTEAFF. In nucleotides, the CDR3 is TGTGCCAGCAGCGGATACAGGGACGGGAAGACTGAAGCTTTCTTT.

The chain recombines TRBV27 with TRBJ2-7, with D maybe TRBD1 (5 bases). CDR3 length equals 12 residues. V dropped 2 bases and J dropped 6 bases, with 8 bases sitting between them. From germline, CDR1 is MNHEY and CDR2 SMNVEV (reference sequence). CDR3 sequence: CASSLPGPEQYF. The DNA for the CDR3 is TGTGCCAGCAGTTTACCAGGGCCCGAGCAGTACTTC.

Written as DNA, the CDR3 is TGTGCCAGCAGTGAAACTGGGGGCAGCCGCACAGATACGCAGTATTTT. Protein product: CASSETGGSRTDTQYF. This rearrangement joins TRBV6-1 to TRBJ2-3; TRBD1 might be the D (6 bases). This CDR3 is 16 amino acids long. Germline CDR1 and CDR2: MNHNS and SASEGT. V gave up 2 bases and J gave up 1 base, with 13 bases separating them.

The gene calls are TRBV9 and TRBJ1-1, with D uncertain. The CDR3 contains 17 residues. Germline V lookup: CDR1 SGDLS, CDR2 YYNGEE. Trimming shortened V by 4 bases and J by 1 base, and 20 bases separated the two germline ends. The CDR3 loop is CASSIGLESARNTEAFF. The CDR3 coding sequence is TGTGCCAGCAGCATAGGCCTGGAATCGGCTAGGAACACTGAAGCTTTCTTT.

The genes are TRBV2 and TRBJ1-1; the D is unclear. The germline V gene encodes CDR1 SNHLY and CDR2 FYNNEI. Trimming removed 4 bases from V and 1 base from J, with 34 bases in between. The CDR3 has 22 residues. CDR3 sequence (DNA): TGTGCCAGCAGTGGACCTAGCCCCCTTAAGTATGAGGGTCCCGGGAGGAACACTGAAGCTTTCTTT. Translated, it gives CASSGPSPLKYEGPGRNTEAFF. Full variable domain (remainder filled in from reference TRBV2 and TRBJ1-1): EPEVTQTPSHQVTQMGQEVILRCVPISNHLYFYWYRQILGQKVEFLVSFYNNEISEKSEIFDDQFSVERPDGSNFTLKIRSTKLEDSAMYFCASSGPSPLKYEGPGRNTEAFFGQGTRLTVV.

The V and J genes are TRBV30 and TRBJ1-6, with D hard to call. The V and J ends lost 5 bases and 9 bases respectively, with 17 bases between them. This CDR3 contains 14 residues. Germline CDR1 and CDR2: GTSNPN and SVGIG (reference sequence). The CDR3 sequence: CAWEDSTPGSPLHF. Written as DNA, the CDR3 is TGTGCCTGGGAGGACTCAACTCCCGGTTCACCCCTCCACTTT. The variable domain in full, completed from reference TRBV30 and TRBJ1-6, reads SQTIHQWPATLVQPVGSPLSLECTVEGTSNPNLYWYRQAAGRGLQLLFYSVGIGQISSEVPQNLSASRPQDRQFILSSKKLLLSDSGFYLCAWEDSTPGSPLHFGNGTRLTVT.

V is TRBV15 and J is TRBJ1-4; a weak D match, TRBD1 (6 bases). CDR1 LNHNV and CDR2 YYDKDF come from the germline V gene (reference sequence). The CDR3 sequence is 17 residues long. With 1 base removed from V and 3 bases from J, the gap between germline ends came to 15 bases. This CDR3 is CATSRGRGGQANEKLFF. CDR3 nucleotide sequence: TGTGCCACCAGCAGAGGTCGCGGGGGCCAGGCTAATGAAAAACTGTTTTTT.

This rearrangement joins TRBV7-2 to TRBJ2-7; TRBD1 aligns across 7 bases. Germline CDR1 is SGHTA and CDR2 is FQGNSA. The CDR3 is 14 amino acids. J gave up 5 bases and V 2 bases, and 6 bases lay outside the gene matches. The CDR3 sequence: CASSLTPDRDEQYF. The CDR3, as DNA: TGTGCCAGCAGCTTAACCCCCGACAGGGACGAGCAGTACTTC.

The gene calls are TRBV4-1 and TRBJ2-1; 8 bases are a match to TRBD2. Germline lookup yields CDR1 MGHRA and CDR2 YSYEKL. The J segment lost 7 bases and the V segment lost 5 bases, leaving 7 bases of the junction unmatched. The CDR3 length is 14 residues. CDR3 DNA: TGCGCCAGCAGCGTGGGGACTAGTCCTAATGAGCAGTTCTTC. Protein product: CASSVGTSPNEQFF.

The gene calls are TRBV7-9 and TRBJ1-2; 9 bases match TRBD1. J lost 1 base, V lost 5 bases, and 8 bases had no gene match. This CDR3 contains 16 residues. Germline V gene sequence: CDR1 SEHNR, CDR2 FQNEAQ (reference sequence). CDR3 residues: CASSRTGQGHNYGYTF. The DNA of the CDR3 is TGTGCCAGCAGCCGAACCGGACAGGGGCATAACTATGGCTACACCTTC.

This clone is a singleton in its sample. The V call is TRBV7-8, the J call TRBJ1-4; no firm D call. Trimming removed 0 bases from V and 8 bases from J, with 10 bases in between. The germline CDR1 and CDR2 sequences are SGHVS and FQNEAQ. The CDR3 consists of 14 residues. This CDR3 is CASSLATWAEKLFF. CDR3 DNA sequence: TGTGCCAGCAGCTTAGCGACGTGGGCAGAAAAACTGTTTTTT.

The chain uses TRBV11-2 and TRBJ1-6; D gene uncertain. Germline lookup yields CDR1 SGHAT and CDR2 FQNNGV. Trimming took 3 bases from V and 0 from J, leaving 6 bases between them. The CDR3 consists of 15 residues. The CDR3 loop reads CASSLQNSYNSPLHF. The CDR3 nucleotides read TGTGCCAGCAGCTTGCAGAACTCCTATAATTCACCCCTCCACTTT.

The chain is built from TRBV29-1 and TRBJ2-7, with D tentatively TRBD1 (5 bases). V was shortened by 6 bases and J by 3 bases, with 12 bases between the two germline ends. The germline V gene encodes CDR1 SQVTM and CDR2 ANQGSEA. The CDR3 extends over 12 amino acids. This CDR3 reads CSVGDRRYEQYF. DNA for the CDR3: TGCAGCGTCGGAGACAGACGCTACGAGCAGTACTTC.

This chain joins TRBV20-1 and TRBJ1-2; maybe TRBD1 (5 bases). V was pared by 2 bases and J by 6 bases, with 7 bases between. In germline, CDR1 is DFQATT, CDR2 SNEGSKA (reference sequence). CDR3 length equals 11 residues. CDR3 in amino acids: CSARQGNGYTF. CDR3 bases: TGCAGTGCTAGACAGGGAAATGGCTACACCTTC.

This chain connects TRBV19 to TRBJ1-5; TRBD1 matches at 7 bases. The germline CDR1 and CDR2 sequences are LNHDA and SQIVND (reference sequence). The CDR3 is 15 amino acids. Unmatched junction bases numbered 6, after V lost 6 bases and J lost 1 base. CDR3 loop: CASRETGLSNQPQHF. The DNA for the CDR3 is TGTGCCAGTAGAGAGACAGGGCTCAGCAATCAGCCCCAGCATTTT.

This clone was observed a handful of times. This chain joins TRBV6-5 and TRBJ1-1; no reliable D call. Germline V gives CDR1 MNHEY, CDR2 SVGAGI. The ends were cut back, 0 bases at V and 3 bases at J, with 11 bases in the middle. This CDR3 contains 15 residues. The CDR3 spells CASSYSASRDTEAFF. The DNA of the CDR3 is TGTGCCAGCAGTTACTCCGCCTCGCGGGACACTGAAGCTTTCTTT.

The chain is built from TRBV7-2 and TRBJ2-7; possibly TRBD2 for D (6 bases). Looked up from germline, CDR1 is SGHTA and CDR2 is FQGNSA. The length of the CDR3 is 14 residues. Trimming pared 8 bases from V and 0 bases from J, leaving 14 bases between. CDR3 nucleotides: TGTGCCAGCTCCCCTTCCGGGGGCTCCTACGAGCAGTACTTC. Residues: CASSPSGGSYEQYF.

Only a few counts were recorded for this clone. V gene TRBV19 combines with J gene TRBJ1-4; a possible D gene is TRBD1 (6 bases). Germline assignment: CDR1 LNHDA and CDR2 SQIVND (reference sequence). Trimming took off 3 bases at V and 5 bases at J, with 16 bases between the two ends. The CDR3 length is 16 residues. This CDR3 is CASSIPRQALNEKLFF. The CDR3 DNA follows: TGTGCCAGTAGTATCCCCCGACAGGCCCTAAATGAAAAACTGTTTTTT. Full variable domain (remainder filled in from reference TRBV19 and TRBJ1-4): DGGITQSPKYLFRKEGQNVTLSCEQNLNHDAMYWYRQDPGQGLRLIYYSQIVNDFQKGDIAEGYSVSREKKESFPLTVTSAQKNPTAFYLCASSIPRQALNEKLFFGSGTQLSVL.